The rows below give T cell receptor beta chains drawn from one sample of a study of spatial heterogeneity in lung cancer. MiXCR was run by TCRdb on the 5' RACE reads, yielding one entry per CDR3 protein. Counted here are approximately 17,000 distinct CDR3 sequences, about 20% occurring once; the ten biggest clones make up 6.2%. Sample: PBMCs, taken at follow-up. The receptors were gathered from a male donor with early-stage non-small cell lung cancer. Both conserved end residues are trimmed from each CDR3. Fields, in order: J gene, V gene, CDR3 protein.

j_gene: TRBJ2-1
v_gene: TRBV10-1
CDR3aa: ASSVGYEDNEQF

j_gene: TRBJ2-3
v_gene: TRBV20-1
CDR3aa: SAPVPQLATDTQY

j_gene: TRBJ2-1
v_gene: TRBV7-2
CDR3aa: AAGGGPAWREQF

j_gene: TRBJ1-5
v_gene: TRBV27
CDR3aa: ASSPRTGYNQPQH

j_gene: TRBJ1-1
v_gene: TRBV5-1
CDR3aa: ASSLIGANTEAF

j_gene: TRBJ1-5
v_gene: TRBV2
CDR3aa: ASNRGAAQPQH

j_gene: TRBJ1-1
v_gene: TRBV6-6
CDR3aa: ASSLDGGIGTEAF

j_gene: TRBJ2-7
v_gene: TRBV5-1
CDR3aa: ASSLVARGEQY

j_gene: TRBJ2-7
v_gene: TRBV6-2/TRBV6-3
CDR3aa: ASSYKTGGIYEQY

j_gene: TRBJ2-2
v_gene: TRBV9
CDR3aa: ASSVFSLNTGELF

j_gene: TRBJ2-7
v_gene: TRBV27
CDR3aa: ASSLTSGGSYEQY

j_gene: TRBJ1-5
v_gene: TRBV16
CDR3aa: ASSQSALVGNQPQH

j_gene: TRBJ2-1
v_gene: TRBV24-1
CDR3aa: ATSDSGTSEINEQF

j_gene: TRBJ2-5
v_gene: TRBV5-4
CDR3aa: ASSSRKAGGKETQY

j_gene: TRBJ2-5
v_gene: TRBV4-3
CDR3aa: ASSQALGETQY

j_gene: TRBJ1-6
v_gene: TRBV20-1
CDR3aa: SALGQGARSPLH

j_gene: TRBJ2-1
v_gene: TRBV20-1
CDR3aa: SGGIGGNEQF

j_gene: TRBJ2-3
v_gene: TRBV5-4
CDR3aa: ASSLDGFTDTQY

j_gene: TRBJ2-7
v_gene: TRBV7-2
CDR3aa: ASSLPGAGMAGEQY

j_gene: TRBJ1-1
v_gene: TRBV15
CDR3aa: ATSRQQGGNTEAF

j_gene: TRBJ2-2
v_gene: TRBV11-2
CDR3aa: ASSLAARNTGELF

j_gene: TRBJ1-1
v_gene: TRBV5-6
CDR3aa: ASSLVSGMNTEAF

j_gene: TRBJ2-3
v_gene: TRBV12-3/TRBV12-4
CDR3aa: ASSLTGLATDTQY

j_gene: TRBJ1-6
v_gene: TRBV18
CDR3aa: ASSISLGGNSPLH

j_gene: TRBJ1-2
v_gene: TRBV10-3
CDR3aa: AISAPGQGSSGYT

j_gene: TRBJ2-3
v_gene: TRBV18
CDR3aa: ASSPGAGDTQY

j_gene: TRBJ2-2
v_gene: TRBV29-1
CDR3aa: SWRGTTGELF

j_gene: TRBJ2-7
v_gene: TRBV7-2
CDR3aa: ASSPQGGQTGEQY

j_gene: TRBJ2-1
v_gene: TRBV7-2
CDR3aa: AGSARGEQF